This section outlines one T cell receptor (beta chain) sequence together with its context. Its specificity is unknown. The CDR3 contains 14 residues. V was shortened by 6 bases and J by 0 bases, with 11 bases between the two germline ends. The germline CDR1 and CDR2 sequences are KGHSH and LQKENI. The sample originates from a study of PD-1 blockade in classical Hodgkin lymphoma. Brentuximab vedotin exposure varied among the patients, all of whom had relapsed after autologous stem cell transplantation. Reported best responses ranged across complete response, partial response or progressive disease. Assay used: immunoSEQ multiplex PCR; TCRdb lists only in-frame clones, some missing. The sample yields about 53,000 clones, over 70% seen once. Study-wide points: Factors driving the repertoire differences, possibly disease activity or prior therapy, remain undefined. Newly diagnosed patients were said to have less baseline TCR diversity than healthy donors did. Compared with baseline, CD4+ but not CD8+ TCR diversity had risen significantly by C4D1.

This TCR was recovered from a human donor with classical Hodgkin lymphoma. The sample consisted of peripheral blood mononuclear cells (PBMCs), taken at baseline. The genes are TRBV18 and TRBJ1-1, with D uncertain. The CDR3 DNA reads as TGTGCCAGCTCTCCTGAATTGGTGAACACTGAAGCTTTCTTT. Translating it yields CASSPELVNTEAFF.